This TCR beta chain was sequenced for a study of identifying expanded T cells in peripheral blood. Some clones are missing from TCRdb's copy, which holds only in-frame ones; the method was immunoSEQ multiplex PCR. The sample lists approximately 130,000 clones; about 88% were seen once. Collection occurred without any documented infections or immune events in donors. Trimming stripped 5 bases from V and 3 bases from J, with 11 bases between. The CDR3 length is 13 residues. The V gene's germline CDR1 is SGHNT and CDR2 YENEEA. The specimen was blood. The sequence derives from a person between 18 and 75 years old in good health. The chain is built from TRBV11-3 and TRBJ2-7, with D perhaps given as TRBD1 or TRBD2 (5 bases each). CDR3 sequence (DNA): TGTGCCAGCAGCCTCGGGGCGGTCTACGAGCAGTACTTC. It specifies CASSLGAVYEQYF.